A single T cell receptor (beta chain) is shown here with its context. Its specificity is unknown. This specimen comes from a study of T cell responses to AZD1222 COVID-19 vaccine. Study-level points and caveats: Within unmutated variant regions lay the reported targets of nearly half of spike-specific TCRs.

TCRdb's table, derived via immunoSEQ multiplex PCR, lists solely in-frame clones and lacks some. Of about 61,000 clones listed, approximately 90% were seen once; the top ten hold around 4.9%. Deletions cut 4 bases from V and 4 bases from J, with 8 bases between. This CDR3 region has 12 residues. Germline CDR1 reads MNHEY; CDR2 reads SVGEGT. This specimen consisted of peripheral blood, obtained on day 0 of AZD1222 vaccination. The clonotype comes from an adult in good health. This sequence joins TRBV6-2 or TRBV6-3 and TRBJ2-7; D is undetermined. This chain's CDR3 is CASSFSTYEQYF. The CDR3 nucleotides are TGTGCCAGCAGTTTTTCTACGTACGAGCAGTACTTC.